What follows are 15 T cell receptor beta chains derived from one specimen sequenced in a study of OX40 agonist ivuxolimab in advanced cancers. Sequenced by immunoSEQ multiplex PCR; TCRdb stores in-frame clones only, minus some. The sample records about 66,000 clones, around 83% being singletons. Sequencing was performed on CD4+ or CD8+ T cells sorted from blood, taken in a trial of the OX40 agonist ivuxolimab. These receptors originate from an adult with an advanced solid tumor such as melanoma, head and neck, liver or kidney cancer.

The gene calls are TRBV21-1 and TRBJ2-1; the table assigns TRBD2, which was not confirmed against the DNA. TRBV21-1 is a pseudogene segment. The CDR3 is 15 amino acids. CDR3 region: CASPYQADLGHEQFF. The CDR3 DNA sequence: TGTGCCAGCCCCTATCAAGCGGATCTCGGCCATGAGCAGTTCTTC.

The chain has TRBV30 and TRBJ2-2; D could derive from TRBD1 or TRBD2 (5 bases each). The CDR3 contains 15 residues. CDR1 and CDR2 from the germline V gene are GTSNPN and SVGIG (reference sequence). Trimming removed 6 bases from V and 5 bases from J, with 19 bases in between. CDR3 bases: TGTGCCTGCCCTCGGGAAAGGGGTCCGACCGGGGAGCTGTTTTTT. Residues: CACPRERGPTGELFF.

The chain employs TRBV6-1 and TRBJ2-3; TRBD1 might be the D (5 bases). Germline lookup yields CDR1 MNHNS and CDR2 SASEGT. This CDR3 has 14 amino acids. Trimming removed 6 bases at V and 0 bases at J, with 10 bases between. The CDR3 DNA is TGTGCCAGCAGGGTAGGGGCTAGCACAGATACGCAGTATTTT. This encodes CASRVGASTDTQYF.

This clone was picked up one time. The J gene is TRBJ1-1, the V gene TRBV27; possible D gene TRBD1, 6 bases. Trimming removed 5 bases from V and 1 base from J, with 8 bases in between. CDR1 and CDR2 from the germline V gene are MNHEY and SMNVEV (reference sequence). This CDR3 contains 13 residues. CDR3 sequence reads: CASSRTENTEAFF. The CDR3 DNA sequence: TGTGCCAGCAGTCGGACAGAGAACACTGAAGCTTTCTTT.

This clone was seen just once. The chain links TRBV7-9 to TRBJ1-2; tentative D call: TRBD1 (5 bases). Germline lookup yields CDR1 SEHNR and CDR2 FQNEAQ (reference sequence). The CDR3 consists of 13 residues. Trimming stripped 5 bases from V and 8 bases from J, with 15 bases between. CDR3 protein: CASSHDRASGYTF. Written as DNA, the CDR3 is TGTGCCAGCAGCCACGACAGAGCCAGCGGCTACACCTTC.

As concerns this clone: The sample carries other DNA sequences with the same CDR3. The chain employs TRBV12-5 and TRBJ2-7; D call uncertain. CDR1 LGHNT and CDR2 FRNRAP come from the germline V gene. The V end was cut by 5 bases, the J end by 1 base, with 12 bases between. This CDR3 contains 14 residues. CDR3 amino acids: CASGTSGNSYEQYF. CDR3 DNA sequence: TGTGCTAGTGGTACCTCAGGTAATTCCTACGAGCAGTACTTC.

V usage is TRBV6-6 and J usage is TRBJ2-7, with TRBD1 matching 10 bases. The CDR3 is made up of 15 amino acids. In germline, CDR1 is MNHNY, CDR2 SVGAGI (reference sequence). V gave up 6 bases and J gave up 1 base; unmatched junction bases: 6. The DNA for the CDR3 is TGTGCCAGCAGCAAGGGACAGGGGAAGTCCTACGAGCAGTACTTC. Translated, it gives CASSKGQGKSYEQYF.

The CDR3 DNA sequence: TGTGCCAGCAGCGTAGCGGGACTAGCGGGCGGGGAGCAGTTCTTC. Translation gives CASSVAGLAGGEQFF. This chain uses TRBV9 with TRBJ2-1; TRBD2 aligns across 12 bases. The CDR3 totals 15 residues. The V and J ends lost 0 bases and 10 bases, in that order; junction bases with no gene match: 5. Germline V lookup: CDR1 SGDLS, CDR2 YYNGEE.

This chain links TRBV13 with TRBJ1-1, with 9 bases that match TRBD1. With V trimmed by 8 bases and J by 1 base, 11 bases remained unmatched. The CDR3 totals 16 residues. Germline V gives CDR1 PRHDT, CDR2 FYEKMQ (reference sequence). The CDR3 DNA reads TGTGCCAGCGGGGGTGGGACAGGGAAGGGGAACACTGAAGCTTTCTTT. As protein: CASGGGTGKGNTEAFF.

The gene calls are TRBV11-3 and TRBJ2-7; tentative D call: TRBD1 (6 bases). Between the trimmed V and J ends, which lost 0 bases and 6 bases, there was a span of 9 bases. The germline V gene has CDR1 SGHNT and CDR2 YENEEA. CDR3 length equals 13 residues. The CDR3 protein is CASSLDLGGEQYF. Here the CDR3 DNA reads TGTGCCAGCAGCTTAGATTTAGGGGGCGAGCAGTACTTC.

The chain couples TRBV12-5 to TRBJ2-1; maybe TRBD2 (5 bases). The CDR3 runs to 14 residues. V lost 3 bases and J lost 0, with 6 bases in between. The germline CDR1 and CDR2 sequences are LGHNT and FRNRAP. Here the CDR3 reads CASGFGISYNEQFF. In DNA form, the CDR3 reads TGTGCTAGTGGTTTCGGGATCTCCTACAATGAGCAGTTCTTC.

This clone was observed once. V gene TRBV7-2 combines with J gene TRBJ1-4; D gene uncertain. Germline loops: CDR1 SGHTA, CDR2 FQGNSA. This CDR3 spans 15 amino acids. V dropped 5 bases and J dropped 5 bases, with 15 bases sitting between them. The CDR3 sequence: CASSLMDGSNEKLFF. The CDR3 DNA follows: TGTGCCAGCAGCCTAATGGACGGTTCCAATGAAAAACTGTTTTTT.

V usage is TRBV9 and J usage is TRBJ2-3; 7 bases are a match to TRBD2. V trimming: 3 bases; J trimming: 3 bases; junction bases outside the gene matches: 13. Germline CDR1 SGDLS, CDR2 YYNGEE. The CDR3 contains 17 residues. CDR3 in amino acids: CASSDLPGGSGTDTQYF. In DNA form, the CDR3 reads TGTGCCAGCAGCGACCTCCCTGGCGGGAGTGGGACAGATACGCAGTATTTT.

The V call is TRBV2, the J call TRBJ2-3; no definite D call. The length of the CDR3 is 12 residues. The V end was cut by 5 bases, the J end by 3 bases, with 6 bases between. Germline CDR1 is SNHLY and CDR2 is FYNNEI. The CDR3 here is CASSLETDTQYF. The CDR3 region has the DNA TGTGCCAGCAGTCTTGAGACAGATACGCAGTATTTT.

The chain couples TRBV7-7 to TRBJ1-3, with 9 bases aligning to TRBD1. Germline V gene sequence: CDR1 SSHAT, CDR2 FNYEAQ (reference sequence). V gave up 5 bases and J gave up 0 bases; unmatched junction bases: 2. This CDR3 contains 15 residues. CDR3 residues: CASSPDRGSGNTIYF. As DNA, the CDR3 is TGTGCCAGCAGCCCGGACAGGGGCTCTGGAAACACCATATATTTT.